The 4 T cell receptor beta chains below were found in one sample sequenced in a study of cytomegalovirus exposure and HLA in healthy donors. The study ran its PCR with 60 Vbeta and 13 Jbeta primers. Sequencing was performed with immunoSEQ multiplex PCR; in TCRdb, only in-frame clones are kept and a portion is missing. The top ten hold under 5% of the sample, which has 150,000 to 200,000 clones, 80% to 90% seen once. The sequencing sample was made of PBMCs. The receptors were gathered from a girl aged 10 to 17 in good health and CMV-seropositive.

For this clone: The sample has other DNA sequences that encode this CDR3 too. The chain has TRBV10-3 and TRBJ1-1; 8 positions match TRBD1. J was trimmed by 5 bases and V by 2 bases; bases with no gene match: 1. The CDR3 totals 13 residues. Germline assignment: CDR1 ENHRY and CDR2 SYGVKD. CDR3 coding DNA: TGTGCCATCAGTGAGACAGGGGGAACTGAAGCTTTCTTT. Protein product: CAISETGGTEAFF.

CDR3 sequence: CSVERGPEEYNEQFF. In DNA, the CDR3 is TGCAGCGTTGAAAGGGGGCCGGAGGAGTACAATGAGCAGTTCTTC. The chain is built from TRBV29-1 and TRBJ2-1; 7 nucleotides match TRBD1. CDR3 length equals 15 residues. The trim removed 2 bases at V and 4 bases at J, leaving 8 bases unmatched. CDR1 and CDR2 from the germline V gene are SQVTM and ANQGSEA.

Only a few counts were recorded for this clone. Here the CDR3 reads CASSEWGTGTAFF. As DNA, the CDR3 is TGCGCCAGCAGTGAGTGGGGGACAGGGACCGCTTTCTTT. The chain combines TRBV10-1 with TRBJ1-1; the match to TRBD1 covers 9 bases. The CDR3 totals 13 residues. V shed 1 base, J shed 11 bases, and the junction held 5 bases outside the gene matches. Germline CDR1 and CDR2: WNHNN and SYGVQD (reference sequence).

This clone occurred once. The J gene is TRBJ1-1, the V gene TRBV29-1, with a tentative D call TRBD1 (5 bases). There are 11 residues in the CDR3. The V and J ends lost 3 bases and 3 bases respectively, with 5 bases between them. Germline loops: CDR1 SQVTM, CDR2 ANQGSEA. This CDR3 reads CSVETDTEAFF. The CDR3 bases are TGCAGCGTTGAGACAGACACTGAAGCTTTCTTT. The full variable domain, completed using reference TRBV29-1 and TRBJ1-1, is SAVISQKPSRDICQRGTSLTIQCQVDSQVTMMFWYRQQPGQSLTLIATANQGSEATYESGFVIDKFPISRPNLTFSTLTVSNMSPEDSSIYLCSVETDTEAFFGQGTRLTVV.